This T cell receptor (beta chain) was identified in a study of shared clonotypes between healthy human individuals. Overall study context: The composition of the donors was a couple of women and a few men aged 18 to 49.

The assay used deep level. TCRdb keeps only in-frame clones here, not all; method: immunoSEQ multiplex PCR. The sample contains about 2,500,000 clones, over 85% of which appear only once. With regard to this clone: Its specificity is not known.

Study outcomes and limitations: Sampling covered nothing but blood. Tissue TCR repertoires likely differ from those found in blood. Sharing of clonotypes among donors was expected to vary with sequencing depth.

Germline V lookup: CDR1 SGHTS, CDR2 YDEGEE. Between the trimmed V and J ends, which lost 4 bases and 1 base, there was a span of 17 bases. The CDR3 loop spans 16 amino acids. This TCR derives from a man aged 18 to 29 in good health. The sequencing sample was made of naive CD4+ T cells sorted from blood. The subset here: CD45RA+ positively selected. The chain couples TRBV5-8 to TRBJ1-1; D is undetermined. The CDR3 spells CASSAYPNVTNTEAFF. CDR3 in DNA: TGTGCCAGCAGCGCGTACCCGAACGTAACGAACACTGAAGCTTTCTTT.